These 13 T cell receptor beta chains share one sample of origin, sequenced in a study of blood T cell repertoires in COVID-19. Assay used: immunoSEQ multiplex PCR; TCRdb lists only in-frame clones, some missing. The sample lists tens of thousands of clones, about 83% seen once, with about half in the top ten. The sample consisted of peripheral blood. The origin of the receptors is a human donor in a cohort sampled during active COVID-19.

This clone has just one count. Mismatch with germline at one junction end may stem from a read error. DNA of the CDR3: TGTGCTAGCAGCCCGGTCGTGGGGCCTGCCTACGAGCAGTACTTC. Encoded protein: CASSPVVGPAYEQYF. This chain links TRBV7-7 with TRBJ2-7, with D possibly being TRBD1 (5 bases). The CDR3 length is 15 residues. Germline V gene lookup returns CDR1 SSHAT and CDR2 FNYEAQ (reference sequence).

This clone was found once. J is TRBJ1-1 and V is TRBV6-5; weak D call: TRBD1 (6 bases). Germline V gene lookup returns CDR1 MNHEY and CDR2 SVGAGI. CDR3 length: 13 residues. V was trimmed by 2 bases and J by 7 bases, leaving 11 bases between them. CDR3 region: CASSYPGTIEAFF. CDR3 sequence (DNA): TGTGCCAGCAGTTACCCAGGGACAATTGAAGCTTTCTTT.

The V and J genes are TRBV7-8 and TRBJ1-3, with 7 bases fitting TRBD1. Unmatched junction bases numbered 2, after V lost 5 bases and J lost 4 bases. This CDR3 has 13 residues. Germline CDR1 is SGHVS and CDR2 is FQNEAQ. The chain's CDR3 is CASSAGQGNTIYF. CDR3 DNA: TGTGCCAGCAGCGCGGGACAGGGAAACACCATATATTTT.

The chain carries TRBV7-9 and TRBJ1-3, with a tentative D call TRBD1 (5 bases). Trimming cost V 10 bases and J 0 bases, with 16 bases left between them. Per the germline V gene, CDR1 is SEHNR and CDR2 is FQNEAQ (reference sequence). The CDR3 runs to 15 residues. CDR3 sequence: CATEPKGISGNTIYF. The CDR3 region has the DNA TGTGCCACCGAGCCGAAGGGGATCTCTGGAAACACCATATATTTT.

The chain employs TRBV23-1 and TRBJ1-1; D possibly corresponds to TRBD1 (5 bases). TRBV23-1 belongs to the ORF category, with a function that is uncertain. CDR3 size: 14 residues. V gave up 5 bases and J gave up 7 bases, with 17 bases separating them. CDR3 nucleotides: TGCGCCAGCAGTGAGACAAATGGGGGGAATGAAGCTTTCTTT. This encodes CASSETNGGNEAFF.

V and J are TRBV5-1 and TRBJ2-7, with 7 bases fitting TRBD2. J was trimmed by 5 bases and V by 0 bases; bases with no gene match: 8. The germline CDR1 and CDR2 sequences are SGHRS and YFSETQ. This CDR3 spans 15 amino acids. For the CDR3, the DNA is TGCGCCAGCAGCTTGGGTCGCGGGAGCAATCACGAGCAGTACTTC. Translation: CASSLGRGSNHEQYF. Full variable domain (missing parts from reference TRBV5-1 and TRBJ2-7): KAGVTQTPRYLIKTRGQQVTLSCSPISGHRSVSWYQQTPGQGLQFLFEYFSETQRNKGNFPGRFSGRQFSNSRSEMNVSTLELGDSALYLCASSLGRGSNHEQYFGPGTRLTVT.

This sequence joins TRBV6-5 and TRBJ1-5; no definite D call. The CDR3 is 14 residues long. V lost 9 bases to trimming and J lost 0 bases, with 12 bases between them. Germline CDR1 reads MNHEY; CDR2 reads SVGAGI. The CDR3 DNA reads TGTGCCAGTTCCCAGGCCTATAGCAATCAGCCCCAGCATTTT. It translates to CASSQAYSNQPQHF.

This chain connects TRBV6-5 to TRBJ2-3; no definite D call. V was trimmed by 9 bases and J by 1 base, leaving 14 bases between them. The germline V gene encodes CDR1 MNHEY and CDR2 SVGAGI. The CDR3 runs 14 residues. The CDR3 loop is CASQTPQGTDTQYF. Written as DNA, the CDR3 is TGTGCCAGTCAGACCCCCCAGGGCACAGATACGCAGTATTTT.

V is TRBV6-2 or TRBV6-3 and J is TRBJ2-6; 10 nucleotides match TRBD1. The germline V gene has CDR1 MNHEY and CDR2 SVGEGT. V was clipped by 3 bases and J by 4 bases; unmatched bases: 6. The CDR3 length is 17 residues. The CDR3, as DNA: TGTGCCAGCAGTTATGGGACAGGGGTCTTCGGGGCCAACGTCCTGACTTTC. It specifies CASSYGTGVFGANVLTF.

V is TRBV6-5 and J is TRBJ2-7; unclear D gene. V lost 5 bases and J 0 bases, leaving 14 bases between the germline ends. CDR1 is MNHEY and CDR2 is SVGAGI in the germline V gene. The CDR3 covers 15 residues. The CDR3 nucleotides read TGTGCCAGCAGTATTATTTCCGGTTCCTCCTACGAGCAGTACTTC. Its translation is CASSIISGSSYEQYF.

The chain is built from TRBV18 and TRBJ1-2, with TRBD1 identical over 9 bases. The length of the CDR3 is 15 residues. V shed 3 bases and J 2 bases; nucleotides not matched to a gene: 4. CDR1 and CDR2 from the germline V gene are KGHSH and LQKENI. The CDR3 loop is CASSPAGTGNYGYTF. The CDR3 DNA follows: TGTGCCAGCTCACCGGCCGGGACAGGGAACTATGGCTACACCTTC. The whole variable domain, filled in from reference TRBV18 and TRBJ1-2, reads NAGVMQNPRHLVRRRGQEARLRCSPMKGHSHVYWYRQLPEEGLKFMVYLQKENIIDESGMPKERFSAEFPKEGPSILRIQQVVRGDSAAYFCASSPAGTGNYGYTFGSGTRLTVV.

The V and J genes are TRBV18 and TRBJ2-5; D is possibly TRBD2 (5 bases). Germline-derived CDR1 and CDR2 are KGHSH and LQKENI. The V end was cut by 4 bases, the J end by 1 base, with 13 bases between. The CDR3 spans 15 residues. The CDR3 DNA reads as TGTGCCAGCTCACTCGCGGGCACACGCCAAGAGACCCAGTACTTC. It yields the protein CASSLAGTRQETQYF.

J is TRBJ1-6 and V is TRBV30; the D is unclear. The CDR3 spans 14 residues. Germline V gives CDR1 GTSNPN, CDR2 SVGIG (reference sequence). Between the trimmed V and J ends, which lost 4 bases and 6 bases, there was a span of 13 bases. As DNA, the CDR3 is TGTGCCTGGAAGGTAGTAGGGAGTAATTCACCCCTCCACTTT. This gives the protein CAWKVVGSNSPLHF. Using reference TRBV30 and TRBJ1-6 for the parts outside the CDR3, the full variable domain is SQTIHQWPATLVQPVGSPLSLECTVEGTSNPNLYWYRQAAGRGLQLLFYSVGIGQISSEVPQNLSASRPQDRQFILSSKKLLLSDSGFYLCAWKVVGSNSPLHFGNGTRLTVT.